Listed here are 4 T cell receptor beta chains from one sample, sequenced in a study of blood T cell repertoires in COVID-19. Profiling relied on immunoSEQ multiplex PCR, and the TCRdb table lists in-frame clones only, not all of them. Of around 20,000 clones in the sample, 90% were seen once. The specimen sequenced was peripheral blood. All receptors come from a man aged 65 to 85 with acute or convalescent COVID-19.

This clone came up a few times. The chain couples TRBV12-5 to TRBJ1-5; 7 nucleotides agree with TRBD1. The ends lost 7 bases at V and 5 bases at J; junction bases unmatched: 5. The CDR3 runs 13 residues. The germline CDR1 and CDR2 sequences are LGHNT and FRNRAP. CDR3 region: CASAYGQDQPQHF. Here the CDR3 DNA reads TGTGCTAGTGCCTACGGACAGGATCAGCCCCAGCATTTT.

The chain couples TRBV19 to TRBJ1-5; 7 nucleotides agree with TRBD1. The length of the CDR3 is 14 residues. Trimming removed 0 bases from V and 5 bases from J; junction bases left unmatched: 1. From germline, CDR1 is LNHDA and CDR2 SQIVND (reference sequence). The CDR3 DNA sequence: TGTGCCAGTAGTATAGAGGGACAGTATCAGCCCCAGCATTTT. Protein product: CASSIEGQYQPQHF. Drawing the rest from reference TRBV19 and TRBJ1-5, the complete variable domain is DGGITQSPKYLFRKEGQNVTLSCEQNLNHDAMYWYRQDPGQGLRLIYYSQIVNDFQKGDIAEGYSVSREKKESFPLTVTSAQKNPTAFYLCASSIEGQYQPQHFGDGTRLSIL.

The chain employs TRBV25-1 and TRBJ1-6; D unclear. This CDR3 is built from 13 residues. Between the trimmed V and J ends, which lost 2 bases and 10 bases, there was a span of 9 bases. Germline V lookup: CDR1 MGHDK, CDR2 SYGVNS. The CDR3 coding sequence is TGTGCCAGCAGTGAACCGGGGTTCTCACCCCTCCACTTT. Its translation: CASSEPGFSPLHF. Full variable domain (outside the CDR3, taken from reference TRBV25-1 and TRBJ1-6): EADIYQTPRYLVIGTGKKITLECSQTMGHDKMYWYQQDPGMELHLIHYSYGVNSTEKGDLSSESTVSRIRTEHFPLTLESARPSHTSQYLCASSEPGFSPLHFGNGTRLTVT.

The V gene is TRBV18, the J gene TRBJ1-1; the D is unclear. V was clipped by 4 bases and J by 5 bases, with 11 bases between them. CDR1 and CDR2 from the germline V gene are KGHSH and LQKENI. The CDR3 consists of 13 residues. The CDR3 reads CASSQARNTEAFF. CDR3 coding DNA: TGTGCCAGCTCACAGGCCAGGAATACTGAAGCTTTCTTT.